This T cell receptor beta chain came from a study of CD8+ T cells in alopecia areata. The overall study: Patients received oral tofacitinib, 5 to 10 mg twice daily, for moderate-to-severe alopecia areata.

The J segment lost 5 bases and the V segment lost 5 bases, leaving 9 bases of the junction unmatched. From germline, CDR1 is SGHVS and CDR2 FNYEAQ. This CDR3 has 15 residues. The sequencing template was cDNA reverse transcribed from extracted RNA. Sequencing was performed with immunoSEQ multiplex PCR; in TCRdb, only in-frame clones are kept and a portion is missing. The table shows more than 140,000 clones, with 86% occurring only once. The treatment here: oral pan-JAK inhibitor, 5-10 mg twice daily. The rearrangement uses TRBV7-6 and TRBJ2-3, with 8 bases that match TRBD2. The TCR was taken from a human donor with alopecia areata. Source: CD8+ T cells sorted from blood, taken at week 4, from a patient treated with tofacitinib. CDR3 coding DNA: TGTGCCAGCAGCGGCCGGGGACTAGGGGGAGATACGCAGTATTTT. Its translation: CASSGRGLGGDTQYF.